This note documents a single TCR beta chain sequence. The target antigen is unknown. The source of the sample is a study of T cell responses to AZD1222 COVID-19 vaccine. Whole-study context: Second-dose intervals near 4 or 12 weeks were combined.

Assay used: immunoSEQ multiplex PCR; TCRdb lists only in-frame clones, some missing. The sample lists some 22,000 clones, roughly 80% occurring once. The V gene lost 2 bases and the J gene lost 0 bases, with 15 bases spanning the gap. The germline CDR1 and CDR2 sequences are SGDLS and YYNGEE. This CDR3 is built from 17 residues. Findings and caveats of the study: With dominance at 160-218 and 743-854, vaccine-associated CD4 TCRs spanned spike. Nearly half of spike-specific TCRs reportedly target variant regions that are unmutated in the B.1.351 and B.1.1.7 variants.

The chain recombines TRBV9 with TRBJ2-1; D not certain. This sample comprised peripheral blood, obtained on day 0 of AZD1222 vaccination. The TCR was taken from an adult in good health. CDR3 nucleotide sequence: TGTGCCAGCAGCGTTATCCCGCTTACCCGCTCCTACAATGAGCAGTTCTTC. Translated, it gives CASSVIPLTRSYNEQFF.